What follows is one TCR beta chain and its context. Its antigen remains undetermined. No per-base quality is available; no much larger clone lies one base away. The data were taken from a study of blood T cell repertoires in COVID-19 (TCRdb year 2020). With respect to the entire study: Collaborator samples came from the United States, Italy and Spain and covered acute and convalescent phases of COVID-19. The material from the prospective study consisted of cDNA or gDNA derived from T cells, B-cell-depleted T cells, or PBMCs. Deeply sampled blood TCRbeta repertoires from subjects exposed to, actively infected with, or recovered from COVID-19 were included in the dataset. A freely available public database, intended as a resource for researchers studying the immune response to SARS-CoV-2, is where the repertoires were released. Samples came from the ongoing ImmuneRACE study (first 160 participants) plus 1,254 subjects from 6 global collaborators. Sample metadata almost always included a de-identified subject ID, COVID-19 status, age in years and sex. HLA class I and class II types, where available, came from metadata supplied by the sample provider rather than from assay-based typing.

Study-wide findings and limitations: The quantity of clinical and demographic metadata differed by source and by participant and was supplied without curation.

Via the germline V gene, CDR1 is SGHTA and CDR2 FQGNSA. The junction carries 15 bases between V and J, which are trimmed by 6 bases and 3 bases respectively. Counted from cysteine to phenylalanine, this CDR3 has 14 amino acids. The entry retains the CDR3 DNA only, 42 bases that are in frame from base 1. Each collaborating institution followed its own protocols to collect whole blood in K2EDTA tubes. For TCRbeta analysis, collaborators shipped samples as frozen whole blood, isolated PBMCs, or DNA extracted from either of those sample types. TCRbeta CDR3 regions were amplified from genomic DNA using the immunoSEQ Assay, a bias-controlled multiplex PCR. On the study's bioinformatics: The number of nucleated cells in each sample was estimated from the amplification of reference gene primers within the assay. Sequence reads were collapsed and filtered to measure the absolute abundance of every unique TCRbeta CDR3 rearrangement. For each sample, productive Simpson clonality was calculated as the square root of Simpson's diversity index across productive rearrangements. Here the immuneACCESS table is served through TCRdb, limited to in-frame sequences with V and J called. Missing clones are a known gap in these copies; in checked studies unresolved V genes cover under half, and the rest lacks a known reason. That table supplies the V and J calls and clone size; D and trimming were determined from the DNA. Recorded for this sample are about 55,000 clones; more than 85% of them occurred a single time. The top ten constitute 5.5% to 8% of the sample.

The origin of this receptor is a man in his fifties with active COVID-19. This chain is built from TRBV7-2 and TRBJ2-7, with a tentative D gene TRBD1 over 6 matching bases. Sequencing was done on a sample of peripheral blood. The encoded CDR3 is CASSRQQGVYEQYF. The nucleotides are TGTGCCAGCAGTAGACAACAGGGAGTCTACGAGCAGTACTTC. Here the CDR3 is joined to the reference TRBV7-2 and TRBJ2-7 genes, and the full variable domain is: GAGVSQSPSNKVTEKGKDVELRCDPISGHTALYWYRQSLGQGLEFLIYFQGNSAPDKSGLPSDRFSAERTGGSVSTLTIQRTQQEDSAVYLCASSRQQGVYEQYFGPGTRLTVT.